This TCR beta chain stems from a study of healthy donors' naive CD4 and CD8 T cells. Study results and limitations: Alpha and beta chains were sequenced in bulk without pairing.

TCR libraries were built from 500 to 550 ng of total RNA by linear amplification. Per the original methods: 78,498 TCR alpha transcripts were sequenced from four or five healthy donors. From the reads, TCRdb called clonotypes with MiXCR, one entry per CDR3 protein. The V and J calls, along with clone size, are taken from TCRdb and not from the paper's own processing. The top ten clones hold approximately 2.5% of a sample with 150,000 to 200,000 distinct CDR3 sequences, under 85% of them seen once. Looked up from germline, CDR1 is MNHEY and CDR2 is SVGAGI. This CDR3 has 14 residues. Trimming removed 1 base from V and 7 bases from J, with 14 bases in between. A note on this clonotype: Its antigen is not known.

Naive CD4+ cells were sorted as CD4+CD8-CD45RO-CD45RA+; naive CD8+ as CD8+CD4-CD45RA+CD27bright. The TCR sequence derives from a pool of human donors in good health; the sample pools cells from several healthy donors. The V and J genes are TRBV6-5 and TRBJ2-7; D unclear. Sequences were obtained from naive CD4+ and CD8+ T cells sorted from blood, pooled from several donors. The CDR3, as DNA: TGTGCCAGCAGTTACTTAGACCAGACGACGGAGCAGTACTTC. Its translation is CASSYLDQTTEQYF.